This TCR beta chain was recovered during a study of blood T cell repertoires in COVID-19. This CDR3 has 16 residues. Germline-derived CDR1 and CDR2 are SGHTA and FQGTGA. The J segment lost 6 bases and the V segment lost 5 bases, leaving 8 bases of the junction unmatched. Sequencing used immunoSEQ multiplex PCR; TCRdb keeps in-frame clones, though not all of them. The profile shows fewer than 200,000 clones, around 82% of them singletons. This TCR derives from a woman in her fifties or sixties in a cohort exposed to, infected with or recovered from COVID-19 (not recorded which). The V gene is TRBV7-3, the J gene TRBJ2-3, with 13 bases matching TRBD2. Input material: PBMCs or T cells enriched from blood (not recorded which). DNA of the CDR3: TGTGCCAGCAGCCCCCGACTAGCGGGGGGCAGGGATACGCAGTATTTT. Amino acid sequence: CASSPRLAGGRDTQYF.